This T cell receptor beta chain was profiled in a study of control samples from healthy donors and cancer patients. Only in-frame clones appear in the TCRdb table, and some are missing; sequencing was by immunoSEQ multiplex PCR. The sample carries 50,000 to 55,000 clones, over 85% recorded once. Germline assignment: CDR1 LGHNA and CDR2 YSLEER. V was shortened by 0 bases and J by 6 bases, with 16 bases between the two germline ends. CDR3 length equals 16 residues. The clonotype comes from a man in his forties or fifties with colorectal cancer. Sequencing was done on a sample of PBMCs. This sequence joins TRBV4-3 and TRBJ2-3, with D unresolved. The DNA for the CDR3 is TGCGCCAGCAGCCAAGAAGGGATCTCTCCATCGGATACGCAGTATTTT. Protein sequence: CASSQEGISPSDTQYF.